The clone carrying this T cell receptor (beta chain) showed up just once. This sample was included in a study of blood T cell repertoires in COVID-19. Whole-study context: Sources were T cells, B-cell-depleted T cells, or PBMCs; the material itself was cDNA or gDNA.

Seattle cases were enrolled at active infection and followed longitudinally. Original processing methods: Quantification of nucleated cells was approximated via reference gene primer amplification. Profiled with immunoSEQ multiplex PCR; TCRdb holds only in-frame clones, not every one. D and trimming were read from the DNA, whereas the V and J calls and clone size are those reported in that table. The sample has hundreds of thousands of clones; under 90% are singletons. The clonotype originates from a woman in her twenties or thirties with COVID-19, enrolled during active disease. Sequenced sample: peripheral blood.

The CDR3 here is CATSRGRGTGVLTQHF. CDR3 coding DNA: TGTGCCACCAGCAGAGGGCGGGGGACAGGGGTCTTGACCCAGCATTTT. The chain links TRBV15 to TRBJ1-5, with 10 positions matching TRBD1. Germline assignment: CDR1 LNHNV and CDR2 YYDKDF (reference sequence). The CDR3 is 16 residues long. V was pared by 1 base and J by 11 bases, with 11 bases of the junction left unmatched.